The 3 T cell receptor beta chains below were found in one sample sequenced in a study of blood T cell repertoires in COVID-19. The data were produced by immunoSEQ multiplex PCR, yet TCRdb's version contains in-frame clones alone and is incomplete. Seen here are 230,000 or so clones, about 86% observed once, and the top ten hold around 15%. The sample taken for sequencing was PBMCs or T cells enriched from blood (not recorded which). These receptors all come from a woman in her 50s with acute COVID-19.

This chain connects TRBV27 to TRBJ2-7, with D possibly being TRBD2 (5 bases). With 8 bases removed from V and 3 bases from J, the gap between germline ends came to 8 bases. The CDR3 runs to 11 residues. Germline V gene lookup returns CDR1 MNHEY and CDR2 SMNVEV (reference sequence). CDR3 sequence reads: CASASHYEQYF. The CDR3 bases are TGTGCCAGCGCTAGCCACTACGAGCAGTACTTC.

V is TRBV28 and J is TRBJ2-7, with a possible D match to TRBD2 (6 bases). The germline V and J ends were trimmed by 5 bases and 1 base, with 21 bases remaining between them. Germline-derived CDR1 and CDR2 are MDHEN and SYDVKM. CDR3 length: 17 residues. CDR3 in amino acids: CASSPSPHRTISYEQYF. As DNA, the CDR3 is TGTGCCAGCAGTCCATCCCCTCATAGGACTATTTCCTACGAGCAGTACTTC.

This chain joins TRBV2 and TRBJ2-7, with D possibly TRBD1 on 5 matching bases. The V end was cut by 6 bases, the J end by 3 bases, with 12 bases between. This CDR3 is 13 amino acids long. Germline CDR1 SNHLY, CDR2 FYNNEI. The CDR3 loop reads CASSRVSYYEQYF. The CDR3 bases are TGTGCCAGCAGCAGGGTGAGCTACTACGAGCAGTACTTC.